This TCR beta chain emerged from a study of T cells after yellow fever vaccination (dated by TCRdb to between 2018 and 2021). For the wider study: Libraries from fractions with low cell numbers were prepared with the SMART-Seq v4 Ultra Low Input RNA kit. Bulk TCR alpha and beta repertoires were sequenced longitudinally to track T-cell clones before and after primary and booster YFV17D yellow fever vaccination. Two healthy male donors made up the cohort, one aged 18 to 30 years and the other aged 30 to 40 years. Bulk PBMC replicates and cell subsets were isolated from blood drawn at multiple timepoints before and after both primary and secondary immunization.

From a lookup of the germline V gene (reference sequence), CDR1 and CDR2 are MNHEY and SMNVEV. The CDR3, from cysteine to phenylalanine, totals 15 residues. Left in the record is the CDR3 DNA by itself, 45 bases read in frame from the first base. V is trimmed back by 6 bases and J by 5 bases, and the junction contains 10 bases that no gene match accounts for. The treatment or condition label for this specimen denotes: live attenuated yellow fever vaccine strain. PBMCs were isolated from peripheral blood using a standard Ficoll-Paque protocol. Dynabeads CD4 and CD8 positive selection kits were used to isolate CD4 and CD8 T-cell fractions. RNA was extracted with TriZol from bulk PBMCs, CD4 and CD8 fractions, and dextramer-positive and dextramer-negative fractions. The sequencer listed for this sample is Illumina NovaSeq 6000. TCR cDNA was synthesized by 5'RACE template switching, which introduced a universal primer site and unique molecular identifiers. cDNA synthesis was primed from both the TCR alpha and TCR beta constant segments. Library amplification involved two PCR steps, and the second step added sample barcodes and sequencing adapters. Sequencing of the libraries was done on either Illumina HiSeq 2500 (2x100 bp) or NovaSeq (2x150 bp). In the source study's methods: Reads were demultiplexed and collapsed into UMI consensus sequences with MIGEC, and V(D)J alignment was performed with MiXCR. Clonotypes responding to the vaccine were identified with edgeR on replicate PBMC samples, with the criteria of FDR below 0.01 and a log2 fold change above 5 up to day 15. Bulk clonotypes were assigned CD4 or CD8 identity according to which sequenced CD4 or CD8 repertoire held them at higher abundance. TCRdb's own reprocessing of the public reads used fastp at Q25 and MiXCR and kept productive beta chains. Merged by CDR3 protein, the rows form single entries marked with the most common genes and DNA. The V and J calls shown here were made by TCRdb, not taken from the authors' results. The sample table contains some 150,000 distinct CDR3 sequences; only one count was recorded for approximately 10% of them. The ten largest clones add up to 36% of the sample.

With respect to this clonotype: It has no known antigen specificity. No clone much larger than this one lies a single base away; base qualities are absent.

Overall results and qualifications from the work: Because the study included only two donors, the extent to which the findings can be generalized is limited. Compared with the primary T-cell response, the secondary T-cell response was faster but weaker, reaching its peak on day 5 rather than on day 15. A small fraction of clonotypes showed up in both the CD4 and CD8 compartments, probably as a result of convergent recombination. After the booster, most clones that had expanded after primary vaccination were detected again (around 96% of CD4 and about 88% of CD8), suggesting broad maintenance of memory. Because abundant contaminating clonotypes from the bulk population could be contained in FACS-sorted repertoires, computational filtering was required.

The rearrangement joined TRBV27 to TRBJ2-1, with 7 central nucleotides matching TRBD2. This TCR derives from a man aged 18-30 years who received the YFV17D yellow fever vaccine. Sequencing used CD8+ T cells sorted from PBMCs, obtained 15 days after the yellow fever booster vaccination. CDR3 reads: CASSLGPGGHNEQFF. In nucleotides, the sequence is TGTGCCAGCAGCTTGGGGCCGGGGGGACACAATGAGCAGTTCTTC.